These 27 T cell receptor beta chains share one sample of origin, sequenced in a study of Graves' ophthalmopathy and Graves' hyperthyroidism. Amplified TCR beta CDR3 regions were obtained using RNA transcripts as template. A first-round RT-PCR used HTBI primers, followed by a second-round multiplex PCR. TCRdb used MiXCR to reprocess the multiplex PCR reads, holding one entry per CDR3 protein. This table has around 1.1 million distinct CDR3 sequences, roughly two fifths appearing once. Material: peripheral blood or thyroid tissue (not recorded which). The receptors come from an adult man with Graves' hyperthyroidism.

As concerns this clonotype: At one end, the junction sequence differs from germline, possibly due to a read error. V is TRBV7-8 and J is TRBJ2-7; 7 bases are shared with TRBD1. The CDR3 has 13 amino acids. Germline CDR1 and CDR2: SGHVS and FQNEAQ. CDR3 coding DNA: TGCGCCAGCCGACCTACAGGGGAACACGAGCAGTACTTC. It is translated as CASRPTGEHEQYF.

This clonotype has a count of ten or more. V usage is TRBV12-3 or TRBV12-4 and J usage is TRBJ1-5, with 10 bases lining up with TRBD1. Trimming removed 4 bases from V and 6 bases from J; junction bases left unmatched: 6. The CDR3 runs to 15 residues. CDR3 coding DNA: TGTGCCAGCAGTTGGGACAGGGGAAGGGGTCAGCCCCAGCATTTT. The encoded protein is CASSWDRGRGQPQHF.

Of note for this clonotype: The germline gene is not matched at one end of the junction; a read error may be the cause. The chain joins TRBV3-1 to TRBJ1-6; 9 positions match TRBD1. CDR3 length: 15 residues. Germline V gene sequence: CDR1 LGHDT, CDR2 YNNKEL (reference sequence). The CDR3 DNA sequence: TGTGCCGGCAGCCAAAACCTCGGGGACAGGGCATCCCTCCACTTT. Its translation: CAGSQNLGDRASLHF.

Ten or more counts support this clonotype. The V call is TRBV7-2, the J call TRBJ1-3; a weak D match, TRBD1 (6 bases). Trimming pared 5 bases from V and 5 bases from J, leaving 13 bases between. Germline CDR1 SGHTA, CDR2 FQGNSA. This CDR3 contains 14 residues. The CDR3 region has the DNA TGTGCCAGCAGCCTAGGACAGAGACGAAACACCATATATTTT. The encoded protein is CASSLGQRRNTIYF. Full variable domain (remainder filled in from reference TRBV7-2 and TRBJ1-3): GAGVSQSPSNKVTEKGKDVELRCDPISGHTALYWYRQSLGQGLEFLIYFQGNSAPDKSGLPSDRFSAERTGGSVSTLTIQRTQQEDSAVYLCASSLGQRRNTIYFGEGSWLTVV.

The chain joins TRBV19 to TRBJ2-3; TRBD2 is a possible D gene (7 bases). The CDR3 spans 15 residues. Trimming left V 6 bases short and J 2 bases short, with 15 bases between. CDR1 and CDR2 (germline): LNHDA, SQIVND (reference sequence). The CDR3 DNA is TGTGCCAGTAGCTGGGGGGGCCCTAACACAGATACGCAGTATTTT. Its translation is CASSWGGPNTDTQYF.

The V gene is TRBV25-1, the J gene TRBJ1-5; D unclear. The CDR3 runs 14 residues. With 4 bases removed from V and 9 bases from J, the gap between germline ends came to 16 bases. Germline V gene sequence: CDR1 MGHDK, CDR2 SYGVNS. The DNA of the CDR3 is TGTGCCAGCAGTGCTCCCGGGTGGGCTCGGCCCCAGCATTTT. It codes for CASSAPGWARPQHF.

The gene calls are TRBV6-5 and TRBJ1-1; D is unresolved. Germline lookup yields CDR1 MNHEY and CDR2 SVGAGI. The CDR3 length is 15 residues. Trimming left V 0 bases short and J 0 bases short, with 8 bases between. The CDR3, as DNA: TGTGCCAGCAGTTACTCATGGACCGTGAACACTGAAGCTTTCTTT. It codes for CASSYSWTVNTEAFF.

The rearrangement uses TRBV6-5 and TRBJ1-2, with 9 bases lining up with TRBD1. The CDR3 is 15 amino acids. The ends lost 4 bases at V and 4 bases at J; junction bases unmatched: 7. CDR1 and CDR2 from the germline V gene are MNHEY and SVGAGI. In DNA form, the CDR3 reads TGTGCCAGCAGTTCTGGACAGGGGTATGGCTATGGCTACACCTTC. Its translation: CASSSGQGYGYGYTF.

This chain connects TRBV29-1 to TRBJ1-2, with TRBD1 identical over 12 bases. Germline V gene sequence: CDR1 SQVTM, CDR2 ANQGSEA. V trimming: 0 bases; J trimming: 2 bases; junction bases outside the gene matches: 7. This CDR3 is 17 amino acids long. This chain's CDR3 is CSVEDPRDRGQNYGYTF. The CDR3 DNA is TGCAGCGTTGAAGATCCCCGGGACAGGGGGCAAAACTATGGCTACACCTTC.

As to this clonotype: This CDR3 fails to terminate in the conserved phenylalanine or tryptophan, so it likely reflects a read error. The chain links TRBV12-3 or TRBV12-4 to TRBJ2-7; 7 bases align to TRBD1. V shed 6 bases, J shed 3 bases, and the junction held 5 bases outside the gene matches. The CDR3 extends over 13 amino acids. CDR3 sequence: CASRVTGNYEQYL. CDR3 bases: TGTGCCAGCAGAGTGACAGGGAACTACGAGCAGTACCTC.

As regards this clonotype: Possible read error: a much larger clone is one base away. The DNA of the CDR3 is TGTGCCAGCAGCTTCACAGGGGGCCCCTCCTACGAGCAGTACTTC. Encoded protein: CASSFTGGPSYEQYF. The rearrangement uses TRBV7-2 and TRBJ2-7; 9 bases map to TRBD1. Germline CDR1 and CDR2: SGHTA and FQGNSA. The CDR3 loop spans 15 amino acids. The V gene end was trimmed by 3 bases and the J gene end by 0 bases; junction bases not matched to a gene: 3.

This clonotype was picked up a small number of times. The chain carries TRBV7-9 and TRBJ2-7; 10 bases are shared with TRBD1. Per the germline V gene, CDR1 is SEHNR and CDR2 is FQNEAQ (reference sequence). V was clipped by 3 bases and J by 5 bases; unmatched bases: 10. This CDR3 region has 16 residues. The CDR3 reads CASSFRPGGTGDEQYF. DNA for the CDR3: TGTGCCAGCAGCTTCCGGCCTGGGGGGACAGGGGACGAGCAGTACTTC.

The chain couples TRBV5-1 to TRBJ1-5, with D hard to call. CDR1 is SGHRS, CDR2 YFSETQ, per germline. This CDR3 comprises 16 residues. V lost 0 bases and J 4 bases, leaving 14 bases between the germline ends. As DNA, the CDR3 is TGCGCCAGCAGCTTGGGTAGCCCAGATCCAAATCAGCCCCAGCATTTT. Translation: CASSLGSPDPNQPQHF.

The V and J genes are TRBV7-2 and TRBJ2-2; 9 nucleotides agree with TRBD2. Germline CDR1 and CDR2: SGHTA and FQGNSA. With V trimmed by 4 bases and J by 5 bases, 11 bases remained unmatched. This CDR3 is 17 amino acids long. The CDR3 nucleotides are TGTGCCAGCAGCTCCCGGGGTAGCGGGAGTAATACCGGGGAGCTGTTTTTT. Protein: CASSSRGSGSNTGELFF.

This clonotype has just a few counts. The chain uses TRBV29-1 and TRBJ1-1; D remains unclear. The CDR3 is 12 residues long. Germline V gene lookup returns CDR1 SQVTM and CDR2 ANQGSEA. Trimming shortened V by 8 bases and J by 0 bases, and 10 bases separated the two germline ends. The CDR3 loop is CSPRALNTEAFF. The CDR3 DNA reads TGCAGCCCGAGGGCCCTGAACACTGAAGCTTTCTTT.

This clonotype was recorded many times. This sequence joins TRBV19 and TRBJ1-5, with unresolved D. Deletions cut 2 bases from V and 7 bases from J, with 6 bases between. Germline values: CDR1 LNHDA, CDR2 SQIVND (reference sequence). The length of the CDR3 is 12 residues. The CDR3 DNA reads TGTGCCAGTAGTATATTTCCCCAGCCCCAGCATTTT. Translated: CASSIFPQPQHF.

This clonotype was seen just once. The chain uses TRBV29-1 and TRBJ1-1, with D maybe TRBD1 (5 bases). There are 14 residues in the CDR3. The germline V gene encodes CDR1 SQVTM and CDR2 ANQGSEA. The DNA of the CDR3 is TGCAGTGAGGAGGCCGGGGCCGGCAACACTGAAGCTTTCTTT. Encoded protein: CSEEAGAGNTEAFF.

This clonotype was found many times. The chain combines TRBV11-1 with TRBJ1-2; 9 nucleotides agree with TRBD1. This CDR3 has 16 residues. V was clipped by 5 bases and J by 0 bases; unmatched bases: 7. Germline CDR1 and CDR2: SGHAT and FQDESV (reference sequence). The chain's CDR3 is CASSPRRDRANYGYTF. Here the CDR3 DNA reads TGTGCCAGCAGCCCACGACGGGACAGGGCTAACTATGGCTACACCTTC.

This clonotype was seen ten or more times. The chain joins TRBV5-1 to TRBJ1-6; 8 positions match TRBD1. The CDR3 runs 14 residues. The germline V gene has CDR1 SGHRS and CDR2 YFSETQ. Unmatched junction bases numbered 5, after V lost 4 bases and J lost 8 bases. DNA for the CDR3: TGCGCCAGCAGCCAGGGACAGGACTATTCACCCCTCCACTTT. This translates into CASSQGQDYSPLHF.

Details on this clonotype: A read error is possible here, since a much larger clone lies one base away. The rearrangement links TRBV9 to TRBJ2-7; D unresolved. The CDR3 length is 14 residues. In germline, CDR1 is SGDLS, CDR2 YYNGEE. The CDR3 protein is CASSIGQTSYVQYF. CDR3 DNA: TGTGCCAGCAGCATTGGGCAGACATCCTACGTGCAGTACTTC.

This clonotype was counted at least ten times. The V call is TRBV7-9, the J call TRBJ1-2; D is unclear. This CDR3 region has 16 residues. The V end lost 4 bases, the J end lost 3 bases, and 18 bases lay between the germline ends. The germline gives CDR1 SEHNR, CDR2 FQNEAQ (reference sequence). The CDR3 coding sequence is TGTGCCAGCAGCTCAGGACCGCTACTGGAGGACTATGGCTACACCTTC. Amino acids: CASSSGPLLEDYGYTF. Looking up the rest from reference TRBV7-9 and TRBJ1-2 gives the full variable domain: DTGVSQNPRHKITKRGQNVTFRCDPISEHNRLYWYRQTLGQGPEFLTYFQNEAQLEKSRLLSDRFSAERPKGSFSTLEIQRTEQGDSAMYLCASSSGPLLEDYGYTFGSGTRLTVV.

The rearrangement joins TRBV20-1 to TRBJ2-2, with 9 bases fitting TRBD2. Germline values: CDR1 DFQATT, CDR2 SNEGSKA (reference sequence). This CDR3 has 15 residues. The junction had 10 bases not matched to a gene; V was cut back by 6 bases and J by 5 bases. The CDR3 protein is CSASRLAELTGELFF. In nucleotides, the CDR3 is TGCAGTGCCTCAAGACTAGCGGAGCTAACCGGGGAGCTGTTTTTT.

The chain employs TRBV2 and TRBJ2-7; a possible D gene is TRBD1 (6 bases). Per germline, CDR1 SNHLY and CDR2 FYNNEI. The CDR3 loop spans 13 amino acids. The V gene lost 7 bases and the J gene lost 0 bases, with 10 bases spanning the gap. CDR3 coding DNA: TGTGCCAGCATTGCAGGGGTCTCCTACGAGCAGTACTTC. It is translated as CASIAGVSYEQYF.

The CDR3 nucleotides are TGCAGCGTTGGGGGGGGCAGCGAGCAGTACTTC. The encoded protein is CSVGGGSEQYF. The rearrangement uses TRBV29-1 and TRBJ2-7; the D gene is possibly TRBD2 (7 bases). V gave up 4 bases and J gave up 6 bases, with 10 bases separating them. Germline CDR1 and CDR2: SQVTM and ANQGSEA. The CDR3 loop spans 11 amino acids.

CDR3 in amino acids: CASRLAGEGTQYF. As DNA, the CDR3 is TGTGCCAGCAGGCTAGCGGGAGAAGGGACCCAGTACTTC. The V call is TRBV25-1, the J call TRBJ2-5, with TRBD2 identical over 10 bases. Germline V CDR1 and CDR2: MGHDK, SYGVNS. CDR3 length: 13 amino acids. V lost 6 bases and J lost 7; bases outside the gene matches: 5.

This clonotype appeared once. A single base separates this from a much larger clone, so it may be a read error. This chain connects TRBV9 to TRBJ1-6; unclear D gene. This CDR3 has 16 residues. V was clipped by 4 bases and J by 4 bases, with 15 bases between them. The V gene's germline CDR1 is SGDLS and CDR2 YYNGEE. CDR3 residues: CASSRDAGDYNSPLHF. CDR3 DNA sequence: TGTGCCAGCAGCCGAGATGCCGGGGATTATAATTCACCCCTCCACTTT.

The DNA of the CDR3 is TGTGCCAGCAGCCTACAGCGGGGGCCCCAGCATTTT. Its translation: CASSLQRGPQHF. V gene TRBV5-6 combines with J gene TRBJ1-5; D not certain. The germline V gene encodes CDR1 SGHDT and CDR2 YYEEEE. The CDR3 has 12 amino acids. Trimming took 4 bases from V and 9 from J, leaving 11 bases between them. Together with reference TRBV5-6 and TRBJ1-5, the CDR3 gives the full variable domain: DAGVTQSPTHLIKTRGQQVTLRCSPKSGHDTVSWYQQALGQGPQFIFQYYEEEERQRGNFPDRFSGHQFPNYSSELNVNALLLGDSALYLCASSLQRGPQHFGDGTRLSIL.